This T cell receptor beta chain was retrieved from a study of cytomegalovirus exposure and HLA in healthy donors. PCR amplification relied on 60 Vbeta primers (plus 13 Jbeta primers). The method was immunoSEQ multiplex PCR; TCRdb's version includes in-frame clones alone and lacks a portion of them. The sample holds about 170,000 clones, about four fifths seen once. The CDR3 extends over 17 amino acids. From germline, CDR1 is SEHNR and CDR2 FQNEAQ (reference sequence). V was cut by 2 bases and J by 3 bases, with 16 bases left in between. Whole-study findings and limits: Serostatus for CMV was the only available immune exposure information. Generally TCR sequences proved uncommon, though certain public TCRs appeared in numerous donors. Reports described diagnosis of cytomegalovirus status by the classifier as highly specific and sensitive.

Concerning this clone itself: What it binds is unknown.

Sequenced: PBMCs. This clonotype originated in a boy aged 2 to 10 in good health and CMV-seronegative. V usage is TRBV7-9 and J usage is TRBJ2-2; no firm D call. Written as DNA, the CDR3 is TGTGCCAGCAGCTTATCCGCTGAGGTCCTACACACCGGGGAGCTGTTTTTT. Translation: CASSLSAEVLHTGELFF.